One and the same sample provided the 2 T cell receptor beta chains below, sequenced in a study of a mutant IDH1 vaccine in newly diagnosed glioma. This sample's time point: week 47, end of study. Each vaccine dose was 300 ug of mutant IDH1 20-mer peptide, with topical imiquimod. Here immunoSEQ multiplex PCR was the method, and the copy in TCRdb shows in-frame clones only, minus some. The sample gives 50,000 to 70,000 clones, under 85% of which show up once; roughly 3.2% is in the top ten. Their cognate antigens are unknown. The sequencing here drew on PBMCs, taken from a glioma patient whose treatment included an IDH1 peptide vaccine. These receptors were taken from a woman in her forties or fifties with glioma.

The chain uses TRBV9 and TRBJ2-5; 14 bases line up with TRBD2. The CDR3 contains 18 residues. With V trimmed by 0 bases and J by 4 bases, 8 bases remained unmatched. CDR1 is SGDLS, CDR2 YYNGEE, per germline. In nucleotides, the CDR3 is TGTGCCAGCAGCGTAGAAGGACTAGCGGGGGGACCGGGAGAGACCCAGTACTTC. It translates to CASSVEGLAGGPGETQYF.

CDR3 DNA sequence: TGTGCCTTGACCGACGTCCCCGTCTATGGCTACACCTTC. The encoded protein is CALTDVPVYGYTF. The rearrangement links TRBV30 to TRBJ1-2; no definite D call. Trimming shortened V by 7 bases and J by 4 bases, and 16 bases separated the two germline ends. Looked up from germline, CDR1 is GTSNPN and CDR2 is SVGIG (reference sequence). The CDR3 loop spans 13 amino acids.